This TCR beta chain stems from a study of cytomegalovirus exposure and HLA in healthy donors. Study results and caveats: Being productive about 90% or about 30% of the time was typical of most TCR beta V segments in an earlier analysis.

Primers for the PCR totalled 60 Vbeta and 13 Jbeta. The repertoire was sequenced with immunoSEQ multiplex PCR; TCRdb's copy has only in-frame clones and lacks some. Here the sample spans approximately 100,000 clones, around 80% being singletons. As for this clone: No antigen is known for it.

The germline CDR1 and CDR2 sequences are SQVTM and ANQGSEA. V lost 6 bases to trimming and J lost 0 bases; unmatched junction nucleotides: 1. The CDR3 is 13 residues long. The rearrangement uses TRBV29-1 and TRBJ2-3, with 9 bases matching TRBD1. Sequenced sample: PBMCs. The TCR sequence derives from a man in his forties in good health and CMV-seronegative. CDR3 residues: CSVGQGSTDTQYF. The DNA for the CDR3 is TGCAGCGTAGGACAGGGGAGCACAGATACGCAGTATTTT.